This record looks at one TCR beta chain sequence and its context. Its antigen is undetermined. These data belong to a study of cytomegalovirus exposure and HLA in healthy donors. The study, taken as a whole, reports: An Asian-associated ancestry cluster reportedly showed fewer N-insertions than the approximately 620-donor mean in a later analysis. Common viral pathogens seemed, in a later analysis, to connect with several of the most significant clusters.

The PCR ran on 60 Vbeta and 13 Jbeta primers. Profiled with immunoSEQ multiplex PCR; TCRdb holds only in-frame clones, not every one. The data show roughly 130,000 clones, about 80% seen once. This clonotype originated in a man aged 35 to 55 in good health and CMV-seronegative. The sample consisted of PBMCs.

CDR3 sequence: CASSLPAGSTDTQYF. CDR3 nucleotides: TGTGCCAGCAGTTTACCAGCGGGGAGCACAGATACGCAGTATTTT. The chain is built from TRBV28 and TRBJ2-3; 7 bases align to TRBD2. Germline loops: CDR1 MDHEN, CDR2 SYDVKM. The junction had 2 bases not matched to a gene; V was cut back by 2 bases and J by 0 bases. This CDR3 has 15 residues.